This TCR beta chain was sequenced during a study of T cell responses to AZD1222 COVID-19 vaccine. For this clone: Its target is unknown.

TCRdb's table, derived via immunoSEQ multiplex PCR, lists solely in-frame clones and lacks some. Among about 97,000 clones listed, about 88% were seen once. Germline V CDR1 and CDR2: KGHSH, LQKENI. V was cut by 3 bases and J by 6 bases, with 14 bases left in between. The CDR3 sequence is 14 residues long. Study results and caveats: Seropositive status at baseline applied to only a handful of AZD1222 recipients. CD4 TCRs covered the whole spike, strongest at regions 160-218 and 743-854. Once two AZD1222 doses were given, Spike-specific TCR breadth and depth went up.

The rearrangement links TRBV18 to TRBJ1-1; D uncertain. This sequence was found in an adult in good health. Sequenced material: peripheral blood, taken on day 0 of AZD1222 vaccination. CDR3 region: CASSPSGSPPEAFF. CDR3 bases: TGTGCCAGCTCACCCTCCGGGTCACCACCTGAAGCTTTCTTT.